A single sample is the source of the 31 T cell receptor beta chains below, sequenced in a study of tissue T cells after allogeneic stem cell transplantation. Here immunoSEQ multiplex PCR was the method, and the copy in TCRdb shows in-frame clones only, minus some. The sample records roughly 51,000 clones, roughly 73% being singletons. Sequencing used sorted cells pooled from one or two spleens. Receptor source: a pool of C57BL/6 mice in good health.

About this clone itself: Gene labels here are mouse ones. Read sequence stops 1 residue before the CDR3 end, and the germline J gene provides the missing end. The J gene is TRBJ1-1, the V gene TRBV3, with a weak D call TRBD1 (5 bases). CDR3 length equals 14 residues. V dropped 5 bases and J dropped 0 bases, with 10 bases sitting between them. CDR1 SNHLY and CDR2 FYNGKV come from the germline V gene (reference sequence). The covered CDR3 bases are TGTGCCAGCAGCCCACTGGGGCCAAACACAGAAGTCTTC. Protein: CASSPLGPNTEVF. In full, the CDR3 reads CASSPLGPNTEVFF. Supplemented by reference TRBV3 and TRBJ1-1, the full variable domain reads GPKVLQIPSHQIIDMGQMVTLNCDPVSNHLYFYWYKQILGQQMEFLVNFYNGKVMEKSKLFKDQFSVERPDGSYFTLKIQPTALEDSAVYFCASSPLGPNTEVFFGKGTRLTVV.

For this clone: Mouse names are used for the genes. Sequencing ends 1 residue short of the CDR3 end; the germline J gene provides the rest. The gene calls are TRBV13-2 and TRBJ2-2; D unclear. Germline loops: CDR1 NNHNN, CDR2 SYGAGS (reference sequence). The CDR3 is 15 residues long. Between the trimmed V and J ends, which lost 3 bases and 3 bases, there was a span of 12 bases. The CDR3 loop reads CASGGPREDTGQLYF. Incomplete CDR3 DNA: TGTGCCAGCGGTGGGCCCCGAGAGGACACCGGGCAGCTCTAC.

This clone has more than one count but fewer than ten. These gene names are mouse names. The sequenced fragment ends 1 residue before the CDR3 boundary, so the rest is inferred from the germline J gene. The rearrangement links TRBV13-2 to TRBJ2-1; 9 nucleotides match TRBD1. The CDR3 covers 15 residues. Germline V gene lookup returns CDR1 NNHNN and CDR2 SYGAGS (reference sequence). The V and J ends lost 0 bases and 3 bases, in that order; junction bases with no gene match: 1. CDR3: CASGDAGQGYAEQFF. The sequenced part of the CDR3 DNA is TGTGCCAGCGGTGATGCGGGACAGGGCTATGCTGAGCAGTTC.

With regard to this clone: Genes here carry mouse names. The sequenced fragment ends 1 residue before the CDR3 boundary, so the rest is inferred from the germline J gene. The gene calls are TRBV13-2 and TRBJ1-6, with 8 bases fitting TRBD1. TRBJ1-6 is noted as an ORF with a role that remains uncertain. The CDR3 is 16 residues long. V shed 2 bases, J shed 4 bases, and the junction held 5 bases outside the gene matches. The germline V gene encodes CDR1 NNHNN and CDR2 SYGAGS (reference sequence). The covered CDR3 bases are TGTGCCAGCGGTGAACCAGGGGGCTTGTATAATTCGCCCCTCTAC. This translates into CASGEPGGLYNSPLY. The whole CDR3 reads CASGEPGGLYNSPLYF.

On this clone itself: Here the gene names and germline are mouse. The CDR3 end falls 1 residue outside the read, so it is completed with the germline J gene. The identical CDR3 is also encoded by other nucleotide sequences in the sample. The chain carries TRBV5 and TRBJ1-1; perhaps TRBD1 as D (5 bases). The CDR3 spans 12 residues. Germline CDR1 reads LGHNA; CDR2 reads YNLKQL (reference sequence). Trimming removed 0 bases from V and 8 bases from J, with 7 bases in between. The CDR3 bases that were read are TGTGCCAGCAGCCAAGAAGGGGCCGAAGTCTTC. It encodes CASSQEGAEVF. The full CDR3 sequence reads CASSQEGAEVFF.

Regarding this clone: Gene labels here are mouse ones. The read gets to within 1 residue of the CDR3 end, and the germline J gene fills in the rest. V gene TRBV19 combines with J gene TRBJ1-6; D unclear. TRBJ1-6 is flagged as an ORF with uncertain function. This CDR3 is built from 13 residues. The V end lost 6 bases, the J end lost 4 bases, and 8 bases lay between the germline ends. Germline CDR1 FNHDT, CDR2 SITEND (reference sequence). The CDR3 spells CASKREYNSPLYF. The sequenced part of the CDR3 DNA is TGTGCCAGCAAACGGGAATATAATTCGCCCCTCTAC.

Comments on this clone: Gene names are mouse gene names. From the germline J gene comes the end of the CDR3, since the read stops 1 residue before it. This chain links TRBV13-2 with TRBJ2-7; tentatively, D is TRBD1 (5 bases). Looked up from germline, CDR1 is NNHNN and CDR2 is SYGAGS (reference sequence). CDR3 length: 16 amino acids. Trimming took off 0 bases at V and 2 bases at J, with 15 bases between the two ends. CDR3 bases read: TGTGCCAGCGGTGATGCTGGCAGGGAGGGAACCTATGAACAGTAC. Translation: CASGDAGREGTYEQY. The entire CDR3 protein reads CASGDAGREGTYEQYF.

This clone was detected a few times. Gene names follow the mouse nomenclature. Coverage ceases 1 residue before the CDR3 finishes, and the germline J gene fills in the end. This chain uses TRBV13-2 with TRBJ2-7; 7 bases fit TRBD1. The V segment lost 2 bases and the J segment 0 bases; nucleotides outside the gene matches: 8. This CDR3 region has 16 residues. Germline CDR1 is NNHNN and CDR2 is SYGAGS (reference sequence). The CDR3 spells CASGDPIRGSSYEQYF. The part of the CDR3 DNA that was read is TGTGCCAGCGGTGACCCCATCAGGGGGAGCTCCTATGAACAGTAC.

On this clone: The gene names given are mouse names. The DNA ends 1 residue before the CDR3 does, and the rest of the CDR3 is filled in from the germline J gene. The J gene is TRBJ2-2, the V gene TRBV3; TRBD1 matches 9 bases. Per the germline V gene, CDR1 is SNHLY and CDR2 is FYNGKV (reference sequence). V lost 5 bases and J lost 4; bases outside the gene matches: 5. This CDR3 contains 15 residues. The CDR3 sequence is CASSQTGGGTGQLYF. CDR3 DNA, as far as it was read: TGTGCCAGCAGCCAGACAGGGGGGGGCACCGGGCAGCTCTAC.

Concerning this clone: One end of the junction varies from germline; a read error may be responsible. The gene names here belong to mouse. The read stops 1 residue short of the end of the CDR3; the missing end is completed from the germline J gene. V and J are TRBV20 and TRBJ2-5; the match to TRBD1 covers 12 bases. The CDR3 spans 14 residues. The germline CDR1 and CDR2 sequences are GFQATS and STVNSAI. CDR3 protein: CGAGDRGQRDTQYF. The part of the CDR3 DNA that was read is TGTGGTGCTGGGGACAGGGGGCAAAGGGACACCCAGTAC.

The sample holds a few counts of this clone. The genes and germline here are from mouse. The read stops 1 residue short of the end of the CDR3; the missing end is completed from the germline J gene. The J gene is TRBJ2-7, the V gene TRBV5, with TRBD2 identical over 10 bases. V lost 3 bases to trimming and J lost 3 bases; unmatched junction nucleotides: 2. The length of the CDR3 is 14 residues. CDR1 and CDR2 from the germline V gene are LGHNA and YNLKQL (reference sequence). The CDR3 reads CASSQTGGFYEQYF. The CDR3 bases that were read are TGTGCCAGCAGCCAGACTGGGGGGTTCTATGAACAGTAC.

With respect to this clone: Gene labels here are mouse ones. The sequenced fragment ends 1 residue before the CDR3 boundary, so the rest is inferred from the germline J gene. The V and J genes are TRBV29 and TRBJ1-2; a possible D gene is TRBD1 (5 bases). Germline V lookup: CDR1 MSHET, CDR2 SYDVDS. This CDR3 is 14 amino acids long. V lost 3 bases, J lost 5 bases, and 13 bases lay in between. The CDR3: CASSFDSAGSDYTF. The sequenced CDR3 bases are TGTGCTAGCAGTTTCGACAGTGCGGGATCCGACTACACC.

On this clone: Germline and genes here are mouse. The read comes to an end 1 residue before the CDR3 does, leaving the germline J gene to fill in the end. The V gene is TRBV13-2, the J gene TRBJ2-5; the D is unclear. Per germline, CDR1 NNHNN and CDR2 SYGAGS (reference sequence). Between the trimmed V and J ends, which lost 0 bases and 0 bases, there was a span of 11 bases. This CDR3 has 16 amino acids. This CDR3 is CASGDATWLNQDTQYF. The CDR3 DNA, read in part, is TGTGCCAGCGGTGATGCTACCTGGCTTAACCAAGACACCCAGTAC.

This clone occurred a few times. The listed genes are named as in mouse. The read halts 1 residue ahead of the CDR3 end, with the missing end drawn from the germline J gene. V and J are TRBV16 and TRBJ2-7, with 8 bases that match TRBD1. Germline assignment: CDR1 SGHSA and CDR2 FRNQAP. The CDR3 runs to 14 residues. J gave up 3 bases and V 0 bases, and 1 base lay outside the gene matches. CDR3 loop: CASSLETGGYEQYF. The CDR3 bases that were read are TGTGCAAGCAGCTTAGAAACAGGGGGCTATGAACAGTAC. The whole variable domain, remainder taken from reference TRBV16 and TRBJ2-7, is NAGVIQTPRHKVTGKGQEATLWCEPISGHSAVFWYRQTIVQGLEFLTYFRNQAPIDDSGMPKERFSAQMPNQSHSTLKIQSTQPQDSAVYLCASSLETGGYEQYFGPGTRLTVL.

On this clone itself: Gene names are mouse gene names. The read is 1 residue too short to cover the CDR3 end, so that end is filled in from the germline J gene. The J gene is TRBJ2-2, the V gene TRBV12-2, with D perhaps TRBD1 or TRBD2 (6 bases each). The CDR3 consists of 14 residues. Germline-derived CDR1 and CDR2 are SGHLS and HYDKME. The V and J ends lost 0 bases and 4 bases respectively, with 8 bases between them. The sequenced CDR3 bases are TGTGCCAGCTCTCTCGGGGGCGGCACCGGGCAGCTCTAC. Translating gives CASSLGGGTGQLY. The full CDR3 protein is CASSLGGGTGQLYF.

On this clone itself: Gene names are the mouse ones. Coverage ceases 1 residue before the CDR3 finishes, and the germline J gene fills in the end. The rearrangement uses TRBV5 and TRBJ2-4; TRBD1 matches 9 bases. This CDR3 spans 16 amino acids. The germline gives CDR1 LGHNA, CDR2 YNLKQL (reference sequence). With V trimmed by 4 bases and J by 6 bases, 11 bases remained unmatched. The CDR3 DNA, read in part, is TGTGCCAGCAGCCCTGTCCCGGGACAGGGAAGTAACACCTTGTAC. Protein product: CASSPVPGQGSNTLY. The full CDR3 sequence reads CASSPVPGQGSNTLYF.

In regard to this clone: The genes and germline here are from mouse. The read terminates 1 residue before the CDR3 end, so the remaining end is supplied by the germline J gene. V and J are TRBV13-3 and TRBJ1-2; D gene unclear. With 1 base removed from V and 0 bases from J, the gap between germline ends came to 4 bases. Germline loops: CDR1 NNHDY, CDR2 SYVADS. The CDR3 length is 13 residues. The sequenced CDR3 bases are TGTGCCAGCAGTGATTCATCAAACTCCGACTACACC. It is translated as CASSDSSNSDYT. The entire CDR3 protein is CASSDSSNSDYTF.

Remarks on this clone: Gene labels here are mouse ones. The sequence runs out 1 residue before the end of the CDR3; the remainder is reconstructed from the germline J gene. The chain has TRBV19 and TRBJ2-1, with 9 bases identical to TRBD2. The V gene's germline CDR1 is FNHDT and CDR2 SITEND (reference sequence). J was trimmed by 6 bases and V by 1 base; bases with no gene match: 2. The CDR3 loop spans 14 amino acids. CDR3 sequence: CASSISGGVAEQFF. The DNA read from the CDR3 is TGTGCCAGCAGTATATCTGGGGGGGTTGCTGAGCAGTTC.

As to this clone: Genes here carry mouse names. The sequenced fragment ends 1 residue before the CDR3 boundary, so the rest is inferred from the germline J gene. The J gene is TRBJ2-1, the V gene TRBV15, with 9 bases identical to TRBD2. After removal of 6 bases from V and 7 bases from J, the junction contained 4 bases not matched to a gene. CDR1 SGHND and CDR2 FRSKSL come from the germline V gene. The CDR3 runs to 13 residues. This CDR3 is CASSRDWEAEQFF. Incomplete CDR3 DNA: TGTGCCAGCAGCCGGGACTGGGAGGCTGAGCAGTTC.

This clone is a singleton in its sample. Genes here carry mouse names. The DNA read from the CDR3 is TGTGCCTGGAGTTCTGGTAGTCAAAACACCTTGTAC. Translation gives CAWSSGSQNTLY. The CDR3 in its entirety is CAWSSGSQNTLYF. V gene TRBV31 combines with J gene TRBJ2-4; no clear D. The observed sequence ends 1 residue before the CDR3 terminus, with the missing tail filled in from the germline J gene. The CDR3 runs to 13 residues. V dropped 2 bases and J dropped 0 bases, with 6 bases sitting between them. Per germline, CDR1 GKSSPN and CDR2 SITVG. Supplemented by reference TRBV31 and TRBJ2-4, the full variable domain reads AQTIHQWPVAEIKAVGSPLSLGCTIKGKSSPNLYWYWQATGGTLQQLFYSITVGQVESVVQLNLSASRPKDDQFILSTEKLLLSHSGFYLCAWSSGSQNTLYFGAGTRLSVL.

This clone was detected only once. The germline and genes are mouse ones. With the read ending 1 residue before the CDR3 end, the germline J gene is used to fill in that end. The gene calls are TRBV13-2 and TRBJ1-6; 8 bases are shared with TRBD1. TRBJ1-6 counts as an open reading frame of uncertain function. The germline CDR1 and CDR2 sequences are NNHNN and SYGAGS (reference sequence). The CDR3 runs to 14 residues. V shed 3 bases, J shed 7 bases, and the junction held 3 bases outside the gene matches. The part of the CDR3 DNA that was read is TGTGCCAGCGGTGGCGACAGGGGCAATTCGCCCCTCTAC. As protein: CASGGDRGNSPLY. The whole CDR3 reads CASGGDRGNSPLYF.

Turning to this clone: The gene symbols are mouse symbols. The read comes to an end 1 residue before the CDR3 does, leaving the germline J gene to fill in the end. This chain joins TRBV3 and TRBJ2-2; no clear D gene. The V end lost 5 bases, the J end lost 2 bases, and 12 bases lay between the germline ends. CDR1 SNHLY and CDR2 FYNGKV come from the germline V gene (reference sequence). The CDR3 is 15 residues long. The CDR3 is CASSPPWQNTGQLYF. CDR3 DNA, as far as it was read: TGTGCCAGCAGCCCCCCGTGGCAGAACACCGGGCAGCTCTAC.

This clone turned up a few times. Genes here carry mouse names. The observed sequence ends 1 residue before the CDR3 terminus, with the missing tail filled in from the germline J gene. The chain carries TRBV26 and TRBJ2-7; 7 nucleotides align to TRBD1. The V and J ends lost 4 bases and 3 bases, in that order; junction bases with no gene match: 3. The CDR3 has 13 residues. Germline V gene lookup returns CDR1 KGHPV and CDR2 FQNQEV (reference sequence). The CDR3: CASSPGQIYEQYF. Partial CDR3 DNA: TGTGCCAGCAGTCCGGGACAGATCTATGAACAGTAC.

This clone was seen a handful of times. Gene labels here are mouse ones. The missing CDR3 end, 1 residue past where the read stops, is filled in from the germline J gene. This chain connects TRBV3 to TRBJ2-7, with 13 bases identical to TRBD2. Germline loops: CDR1 SNHLY, CDR2 FYNGKV (reference sequence). Losses at the gene ends were 5 bases for V and 4 bases for J; bases not matched to a gene: 8. The CDR3 length is 16 residues. CDR3 sequence reads: CASSLTGTGGGYEQYF. CDR3 DNA, as far as it was read: TGTGCCAGCAGCCTTACAGGGACTGGGGGGGGGTATGAACAGTAC.

This clone was detected once. Gene names denote mouse genes. The CDR3 region is CASGDRQGENTEVFF. The covered CDR3 bases are TGTGCCAGCGGTGACCGACAGGGAGAAAACACAGAAGTCTTC. This chain joins TRBV13-2 and TRBJ1-1; 7 bases agree with TRBD1. The read ends 1 residue shy of where the CDR3 ends; the end is completed using the germline J gene. Germline V CDR1 and CDR2: NNHNN, SYGAGS (reference sequence). CDR3 length: 15 residues. V lost 2 bases to trimming and J lost 1 base; unmatched junction nucleotides: 5.

As concerns this clone: Genes and germline are mouse. The DNA read from the CDR3 is TGTGCCAGCAGTGGCGACAGGGGGGAGGGTGCAGAAACGCTGTAT. As protein: CASSGDRGEGAETLY. The entire CDR3 protein is CASSGDRGEGAETLYF. V and J are TRBV13-3 and TRBJ2-3, with TRBD1 matching 9 bases. The read stops 1 residue short of the end of the CDR3; the missing end is completed from the germline J gene. Per germline, CDR1 NNHDY and CDR2 SYVADS. The CDR3 sequence is 16 residues long. J lost 1 base, V lost 3 bases, and 6 bases had no gene match.

A note on this clone: Each gene name is a mouse one. CDR3 DNA, as far as it was read: TGTGCCAGCAGCCAAGAGACTGGGGGTACCGGGCAGCTCTAC. Protein sequence: CASSQETGGTGQLY. The entire CDR3 sequence reads CASSQETGGTGQLYF. The rearrangement uses TRBV5 and TRBJ2-2, with 9 bases that match TRBD2. The DNA ends 1 residue before the CDR3 does, and the rest of the CDR3 is filled in from the germline J gene. The CDR3 covers 15 residues. Germline-derived CDR1 and CDR2 are LGHNA and YNLKQL (reference sequence). V shed 0 bases and J 5 bases; nucleotides not matched to a gene: 1.

Note on this clone: The listed genes are named as in mouse. The read stops 1 residue short of the end of the CDR3; the missing end is completed from the germline J gene. The chain joins TRBV4 to TRBJ2-5, with 9 bases matching TRBD1. The CDR3 spans 13 residues. Germline V gives CDR1 LGHDT, CDR2 YNNKQL (reference sequence). V gave up 5 bases and J gave up 6 bases; unmatched junction bases: 3. This CDR3 is CASSPDRGDTQYF. The DNA read from the CDR3 is TGTGCCAGCAGCCCAGACAGGGGGGACACCCAGTAC.

Notes on this clone: Gene names are mouse gene names. The read terminates 1 residue before the CDR3 end, so the remaining end is supplied by the germline J gene. This chain connects TRBV2 to TRBJ2-1; tentative D call: TRBD2 (6 bases). The CDR3 length is 15 residues. The V end was cut by 3 bases, the J end by 4 bases, with 13 bases between. CDR1 and CDR2 from the germline V gene are LGHNA and YSYQKL. The part of the CDR3 DNA that was read is TGTGCCAGCAGCCAGACCTGGGGCCCTTATGCTGAGCAGTTC. It is translated as CASSQTWGPYAEQF. The CDR3 in full is CASSQTWGPYAEQFF.

In the case of this clone: Mouse germline and gene names are used. The CDR3 end lies 1 residue beyond the end of the read and is filled in from the germline J gene. Other nucleotide sequences from this sample produce the same CDR3. This chain joins TRBV3 and TRBJ1-4, with 10 bases lining up with TRBD1. The CDR3 has 15 amino acids. Germline V gene sequence: CDR1 SNHLY, CDR2 FYNGKV (reference sequence). Germline trimming cut 5 bases from V and 4 bases from J; bases unmatched to any gene: 4. The DNA read from the CDR3 is TGTGCCAGCAGCCACCGGGACAGGGGCAACGAAAGATTATTT. It codes for CASSHRDRGNERLF. The CDR3 in its entirety is CASSHRDRGNERLFF.

About this clone: The gene names here belong to mouse. This CDR3 is CASSSWDMSERLFF. CDR3 DNA, as far as it was read: TGTGCCAGCAGCTCCTGGGACATGTCCGAAAGATTATTT. The chain uses TRBV4 and TRBJ1-4; possibly TRBD1 for D (6 bases). The CDR3 extends 1 residue past the end of the read, so its final part is completed from the germline J gene. This CDR3 is 14 amino acids long. Between the trimmed V and J ends, which lost 4 bases and 7 bases, there was a span of 13 bases. The germline CDR1 and CDR2 sequences are LGHDT and YNNKQL (reference sequence).